This is a list of T cell receptor beta chains from one sample in a study of blood T cell repertoires in COVID-19. TCRdb's table, derived via immunoSEQ multiplex PCR, lists solely in-frame clones and lacks some. The repertoire has around 230,000 clones, about 86% of them found once; the top ten carry roughly a tenth. The specimen sequenced was peripheral blood. The receptors were sampled from a woman of 80 years or more with acute or convalescent COVID-19. The conserved cysteine and the conserved F or W are not part of the CDR3 here. Fields, in order: J gene, clone size, V gene, CDR3 protein. Some rows mark clone size as missing; the rest say once, few, many or name a class of expanded clone.

J gene: TRBJ2-1
clone size: .
V gene: TRBV2
CDR3 protein: ASSEDGGGYNEQF

J gene: TRBJ1-3
clone size: .
V gene: TRBV5-1
CDR3 protein: ASSLALGGTNTIY

J gene: TRBJ2-1
clone size: .
V gene: TRBV18
CDR3 protein: ASSPRTAGASYNEQF

J gene: TRBJ1-6
clone size: .
V gene: TRBV28
CDR3 protein: ASRVREPHSPLH

J gene: TRBJ2-5
clone size: .
V gene: TRBV11-2
CDR3 protein: ASSRDRVIETQY

J gene: TRBJ2-5
clone size: .
V gene: TRBV29-1
CDR3 protein: SVDQGSGETQY

J gene: TRBJ2-2
clone size: .
V gene: TRBV5-1
CDR3 protein: ASSKLTGEDTGELF

J gene: TRBJ1-3
clone size: .
V gene: TRBV3-1/TRBV3-2
CDR3 protein: ASSQMTGSGNTIY

J gene: TRBJ2-2
clone size: few
V gene: TRBV5-4
CDR3 protein: ASSPIGSGTGELF

J gene: TRBJ2-7
clone size: .
V gene: TRBV28
CDR3 protein: ASKGRGRAVSSYEQY

J gene: TRBJ2-6
clone size: .
V gene: TRBV2
CDR3 protein: ASSLPGSGATSGANVLT

J gene: TRBJ1-6
clone size: .
V gene: TRBV6-1
CDR3 protein: ASSEAPGQGILWLSPLH

J gene: TRBJ2-7
clone size: .
V gene: TRBV5-6
CDR3 protein: ASSRDRGSLSYEQY

J gene: TRBJ1-1
clone size: .
V gene: TRBV5-4
CDR3 protein: ASSRQTGTPEAF

J gene: TRBJ2-7
clone size: .
V gene: TRBV2
CDR3 protein: ASATSLGGYEQY

J gene: TRBJ1-2
clone size: .
V gene: TRBV19
CDR3 protein: ASSIKGAGGFDGYT

J gene: TRBJ2-6
clone size: .
V gene: TRBV5-5
CDR3 protein: ASSSEGRPHPGANVLT

J gene: TRBJ1-5
clone size: few
V gene: TRBV28
CDR3 protein: ASSLSRGQPQH

J gene: TRBJ2-3
clone size: .
V gene: TRBV15
CDR3 protein: ATSSQGGIWTDTQY

J gene: TRBJ2-7
clone size: .
V gene: TRBV18
CDR3 protein: ASSPSTASGYEQY

J gene: TRBJ2-7
clone size: .
V gene: TRBV9
CDR3 protein: ASSVVAGPGEQY

J gene: TRBJ1-4
clone size: .
V gene: TRBV2
CDR3 protein: ASSEVGTGRNEKLF

J gene: TRBJ1-6
clone size: .
V gene: TRBV12-5
CDR3 protein: ASGRGQAGNSPLH

J gene: TRBJ1-5
clone size: .
V gene: TRBV2
CDR3 protein: ASSYNSNQPQH

J gene: TRBJ2-7
clone size: once
V gene: TRBV6-4
CDR3 protein: ASSPTGTSYEQY

J gene: TRBJ2-1
clone size: .
V gene: TRBV5-1
CDR3 protein: ASSKGQNNEQF

J gene: TRBJ2-2
clone size: .
V gene: TRBV10-1
CDR3 protein: ASSYDREWAGELF